A selection of T cell receptor beta chains follows, all from one sample in a study of blood T cell repertoires in COVID-19. Using immunoSEQ multiplex PCR, the repertoire was profiled, and TCRdb retains in-frame clones only, with some absent. The repertoire holds about 350,000 clones, with 87% as singletons. Sequencing was carried out using PBMCs or T cells enriched from blood (not recorded which). The receptors originated from a woman aged 25 to 45 who had recovered from COVID-19. The conserved cysteine and the conserved F or W are not part of the CDR3 here. Fields, in order: V gene, D gene, J gene, CDR3 protein. D genes are given only for firm matches.

v_gene: TRBV7-2
d_gene: TRBD2
j_gene: TRBJ2-5
CDR3aa: ASSLAVASGSETQY

v_gene: TRBV27
d_gene: TRBD2
j_gene: TRBJ2-1
CDR3aa: ASSSHLAGAYNEQF

v_gene: TRBV19
d_gene: TRBD1
j_gene: TRBJ2-4
CDR3aa: ASSLDRGPAKNIQY

v_gene: TRBV5-1
d_gene: TRBD1
j_gene: TRBJ1-2
CDR3aa: ASTSTTGNLYGYT

v_gene: TRBV2
d_gene: NA
j_gene: TRBJ1-1
CDR3aa: ASSRGGAQTEAF

v_gene: TRBV4-1
d_gene: NA
j_gene: TRBJ1-5
CDR3aa: ASSQGQSGQPQH

v_gene: TRBV29-1
d_gene: TRBD1
j_gene: TRBJ1-1
CDR3aa: SVASGTAEAF

v_gene: TRBV6-6
d_gene: NA
j_gene: TRBJ2-3
CDR3aa: ASRSQATDTQY

v_gene: TRBV4-1
d_gene: NA
j_gene: TRBJ2-7
CDR3aa: ASSQDWQGEQY

v_gene: TRBV5-4
d_gene: TRBD2
j_gene: TRBJ2-7
CDR3aa: ASSTGGNSYEQY

v_gene: TRBV19
d_gene: NA
j_gene: TRBJ1-2
CDR3aa: ASTKGTQGYGYT

v_gene: TRBV30
d_gene: TRBD1
j_gene: TRBJ2-7
CDR3aa: ACSGTGGWSDSYEQY

v_gene: TRBV5-6
d_gene: NA
j_gene: TRBJ2-7
CDR3aa: ASSLVALGQRSYEQY

v_gene: TRBV29-1
d_gene: NA
j_gene: TRBJ1-3
CDR3aa: SAIKGNTIY

v_gene: TRBV18
d_gene: TRBD2
j_gene: TRBJ2-1
CDR3aa: ASSPLPAGLAGTEQF

v_gene: TRBV18
d_gene: TRBD2
j_gene: TRBJ2-1
CDR3aa: ASSLLLAGKAYNEQF

v_gene: TRBV19
d_gene: NA
j_gene: TRBJ2-5
CDR3aa: ASSEGGQETQY

v_gene: TRBV10-2
d_gene: NA
j_gene: TRBJ1-1
CDR3aa: ASSGSGGHTEAF

v_gene: TRBV10-2
d_gene: NA
j_gene: TRBJ2-1
CDR3aa: ASSGLEYNEQF

v_gene: TRBV6-2/TRBV6-3
d_gene: TRBD1
j_gene: TRBJ1-1
CDR3aa: ASSYSTGGVNTEAF

v_gene: TRBV18
d_gene: NA
j_gene: TRBJ2-4
CDR3aa: ASSPPMAGEFNIQY

v_gene: TRBV7-3
d_gene: NA
j_gene: TRBJ2-1
CDR3aa: ASSLGHRYSNEQF

v_gene: TRBV7-8
d_gene: NA
j_gene: TRBJ1-6
CDR3aa: ASSLDYSPLH

v_gene: TRBV3-1/TRBV3-2
d_gene: TRBD2
j_gene: TRBJ2-1
CDR3aa: ASSQTTSGRIL

v_gene: TRBV15
d_gene: NA
j_gene: TRBJ1-1
CDR3aa: ATSRKGVGEAF

v_gene: TRBV12-3/TRBV12-4
d_gene: NA
j_gene: TRBJ2-7
CDR3aa: ASSFQDSPEQY

v_gene: TRBV19
d_gene: NA
j_gene: TRBJ2-4
CDR3aa: ASSGQTGENIQY

v_gene: TRBV7-2
d_gene: NA
j_gene: TRBJ1-1
CDR3aa: ASSLLTEAF

v_gene: TRBV9
d_gene: TRBD1
j_gene: TRBJ1-5
CDR3aa: ASSVAGTAFEPQH

v_gene: TRBV2
d_gene: NA
j_gene: TRBJ2-5
CDR3aa: ASSEEQPQETQY

v_gene: TRBV4-2
d_gene: TRBD1
j_gene: TRBJ1-4
CDR3aa: ASSDPGQAPNEKLF

v_gene: TRBV14
d_gene: TRBD1
j_gene: TRBJ2-7
CDR3aa: ASSQERDRVDGEQY

v_gene: TRBV7-2
d_gene: NA
j_gene: TRBJ1-1
CDR3aa: ASSKLQYTEAF

v_gene: TRBV14
d_gene: TRBD2
j_gene: TRBJ2-3
CDR3aa: ASSALAGGVTDTQY

v_gene: TRBV11-3
d_gene: NA
j_gene: TRBJ2-1
CDR3aa: ASSHPGDNEQF

v_gene: TRBV6-5
d_gene: NA
j_gene: TRBJ2-2
CDR3aa: AGGDTGRRTGELF

v_gene: TRBV3-1/TRBV3-2
d_gene: TRBD2
j_gene: TRBJ2-1
CDR3aa: ASSQVGGSYNEQF

v_gene: TRBV29-1
d_gene: NA
j_gene: TRBJ1-2
CDR3aa: SVLGADYGYT

v_gene: TRBV13
d_gene: TRBD1
j_gene: TRBJ2-1
CDR3aa: ASSSTGGDEQF

v_gene: TRBV13
d_gene: NA
j_gene: TRBJ2-2
CDR3aa: ASSHYTGELF

v_gene: TRBV29-1
d_gene: NA
j_gene: TRBJ1-4
CDR3aa: SVVPSGDGEKLF

v_gene: TRBV2
d_gene: TRBD2
j_gene: TRBJ2-1
CDR3aa: ASSEETSGRPWDEQF

v_gene: TRBV3-1/TRBV3-2
d_gene: TRBD1
j_gene: TRBJ2-3
CDR3aa: ASSPRTGIPDTQY

v_gene: TRBV5-8
d_gene: TRBD1
j_gene: TRBJ2-1
CDR3aa: ASSTGTGGYLDEQF

v_gene: TRBV5-5
d_gene: TRBD1
j_gene: TRBJ1-5
CDR3aa: ASSLVGDRDNQPQH

v_gene: TRBV11-2
d_gene: TRBD2
j_gene: TRBJ2-1
CDR3aa: ASSLVFTSGRAYEQF